These 2 T cell receptor beta chains share one sample of origin, sequenced in a study of beta chain features in type 1 diabetes. The entirety of the isolated RNA underwent reverse transcription, so expressed TCRB transcripts were sequenced. Assay used: immunoSEQ multiplex PCR; TCRdb lists only in-frame clones, some missing. This table has almost 250,000 clones, about 14% appearing once. Sequencing input: naive CD4+ T cells from blood. Receptors were obtained from a woman between 40 and 50 years old in good health.

This clone was recorded a few times. The chain uses TRBV5-4 and TRBJ1-2; D uncertain. Deletions cut 0 bases from V and 7 bases from J, with 16 bases between. The CDR3 consists of 15 residues. The germline gives CDR1 SGHNT, CDR2 YYREEE (reference sequence). Written as DNA, the CDR3 is TGTGCCAGCAGCTTGGGGAATGGGCCACAAGGTGGCTACACCTTC. This encodes CASSLGNGPQGGYTF.

The chain has TRBV20-1 and TRBJ2-5; D uncertain. The closer fit of TRBJ2-7 to the DNA end suggests the J call may be wrong. The germline V gene encodes CDR1 DFQATT and CDR2 SNEGSKA (reference sequence). The CDR3 totals 11 residues. CDR3 nucleotides: TGCAGTGCTAGTTTGGTAAACGAGCAGTACTTC. Amino acids: CSASLVNEQYF.